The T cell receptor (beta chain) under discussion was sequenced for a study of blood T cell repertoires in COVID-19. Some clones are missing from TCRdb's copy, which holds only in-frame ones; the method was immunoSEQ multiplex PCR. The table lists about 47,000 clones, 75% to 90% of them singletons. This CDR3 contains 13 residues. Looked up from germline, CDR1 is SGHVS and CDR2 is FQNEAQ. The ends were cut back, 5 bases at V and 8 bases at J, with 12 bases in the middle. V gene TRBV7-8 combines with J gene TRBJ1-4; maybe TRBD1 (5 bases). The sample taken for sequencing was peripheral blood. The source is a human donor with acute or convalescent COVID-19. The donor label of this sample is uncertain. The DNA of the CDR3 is TGTGCCAGCAGCCTAGGGGCAGTGGAAAAACTGTTTTTT. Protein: CASSLGAVEKLFF.